This passage covers 26 T cell receptor beta chains from one sample sequenced in a study of blood T cell repertoires in COVID-19. Using immunoSEQ multiplex PCR, the repertoire was profiled, and TCRdb retains in-frame clones only, with some absent. The table includes hundreds of thousands of clones, approximately 89% detected once. The sequencing input was peripheral blood. Every receptor here comes from a woman younger than 45 with COVID-19, enrolled during active disease.

The table lists this clone with a few counts. This sequence joins TRBV21-1 and TRBJ1-2. TRBV21-1 is labeled a pseudogene. The CDR3 loop spans 10 amino acids. CDR3 sequence (DNA): TGTGCCATGAGGGTCCCTGGCTACACCTTC. This sequence encodes CAMRVPGYTF.

The chain recombines TRBV12-5 with TRBJ1-1; D might be TRBD1 (6 bases). V was cut by 4 bases and J by 1 base, with 10 bases left in between. CDR1 is LGHNT and CDR2 is FRNRAP in the germline V gene. This CDR3 has 14 residues. CDR3 nucleotide sequence: TGTGCTAGTGGTTGGGGGCCGAGGAACACTGAAGCTTTCTTT. It codes for CASGWGPRNTEAFF.

The CDR3 loop is CASSRDSAKNIQYF. In DNA, the CDR3 is TGTGCCAGCAGCAGAGACAGTGCCAAAAACATTCAGTACTTC. The rearrangement uses TRBV27 and TRBJ2-4; TRBD1 might be the D (5 bases). With 6 bases removed from V and 1 base from J, the gap between germline ends came to 10 bases. Germline V lookup: CDR1 MNHEY, CDR2 SMNVEV (reference sequence). The CDR3 totals 14 residues.

This clone was recorded once. The chain is built from TRBV5-6 and TRBJ1-4; D is possibly TRBD1 (6 bases). The CDR3 is 15 residues long. Germline CDR1 and CDR2: SGHDT and YYEEEE. The ends were cut back, 4 bases at V and 4 bases at J, with 14 bases in the middle. The CDR3 DNA reads as TGTGCCAGCAGCCCTCCGACAGGCCGTAATGAAAAACTGTTTTTT. Translation: CASSPPTGRNEKLFF.

Turning to this clone: The identical CDR3 is also encoded by other nucleotide sequences in the sample. The chain recombines TRBV29-1 with TRBJ1-1; TRBD1 matches 7 bases. V lost 4 bases to trimming and J lost 3 bases; unmatched junction nucleotides: 5. CDR1 is SQVTM, CDR2 ANQGSEA, per germline. The CDR3 runs 13 residues. Written as DNA, the CDR3 is TGCAGCGTTGCAGGGCAGGGGGACACTGAAGCTTTCTTT. Translating gives CSVAGQGDTEAFF.

This chain joins TRBV5-3 and TRBJ1-1, with TRBD1 matching over 8 bases. TRBV5-3 is placed among ORFs of uncertain function. This CDR3 is 19 amino acids long. Losses at the gene ends were 1 base for V and 1 base for J; bases not matched to a gene: 15. The CDR3 region is CARSLFGIRQGPPNTEAFF. CDR3 coding DNA: TGTGCCAGAAGCTTGTTCGGGATCCGACAGGGGCCGCCGAACACTGAAGCTTTCTTT.

The chain couples TRBV6-2 or TRBV6-3 to TRBJ2-3; D is uncertain. The CDR3 runs 11 residues. Germline V lookup: CDR1 MNHEY, CDR2 SVGEGT. Trimming cost V 5 bases and J 4 bases, with 4 bases left between them. The DNA of the CDR3 is TGTGCCAGCAGTCATTCAGATACGCAGTATTTT. Amino acids: CASSHSDTQYF.

This sequence joins TRBV29-1 and TRBJ1-1; the D is unclear. V was pared by 2 bases and J by 0 bases, with 7 bases between. The CDR3 length is 13 residues. Germline CDR1 SQVTM, CDR2 ANQGSEA. The CDR3 DNA reads TGCAGCGTTGAAAGGAGCATGAACACTGAAGCTTTCTTT. Protein sequence: CSVERSMNTEAFF.

The chain links TRBV7-6 to TRBJ2-7, with D maybe TRBD2 (6 bases). V was clipped by 5 bases and J by 0 bases, with 20 bases between them. CDR1 and CDR2 from the germline V gene are SGHVS and FNYEAQ. The CDR3 runs to 17 residues. The CDR3 loop is CASSPLGRRGSSYEQYF. The CDR3 nucleotides are TGTGCCAGCAGCCCCCTGGGAAGGCGGGGAAGCTCCTACGAGCAGTACTTC.

The gene calls are TRBV7-2 and TRBJ2-1, with TRBD1 matching over 7 bases. The CDR3 runs 15 residues. Trimming removed 1 base from V and 7 bases from J; junction bases left unmatched: 7. Per germline, CDR1 SGHTA and CDR2 FQGNSA. The CDR3 protein is CASSLDGQVWNEQFF. The CDR3 nucleotides read TGTGCCAGCAGCTTAGACGGACAGGTCTGGAATGAGCAGTTCTTC.

This clone came up once. The chain couples TRBV19 to TRBJ2-7; the match to TRBD1 covers 10 bases. Losses at the gene ends were 6 bases for V and 3 bases for J; bases not matched to a gene: 5. The CDR3 is made up of 14 amino acids. The germline V gene encodes CDR1 LNHDA and CDR2 SQIVND (reference sequence). The CDR3: CASSSGTGDYEQYF. Written as DNA, the CDR3 is TGTGCCAGTAGCTCCGGGACAGGGGACTACGAGCAGTACTTC.

The chain employs TRBV2 and TRBJ1-1, with D possibly matching TRBD1 (6 bases). This CDR3 comprises 13 residues. Germline V gene data show CDR1 as SNHLY and CDR2 as FYNNEI. The V gene lost 8 bases and the J gene lost 1 base, with 11 bases spanning the gap. CDR3 nucleotide sequence: TGTGCCAGCTCCGGGACACCGAACACTGAAGCTTTCTTT. It encodes CASSGTPNTEAFF.

The chain joins TRBV6-6 to TRBJ2-7; D remains unclear. Germline values: CDR1 MNHNY, CDR2 SVGAGI (reference sequence). The length of the CDR3 is 13 residues. Trimming took 7 bases from V and 6 from J, leaving 16 bases between them. CDR3 protein: CASNNTPGSEQYV. The DNA for the CDR3 is TGTGCCAGCAATAATACCCCGGGTAGCGAGCAGTACGTC.

The rearrangement links TRBV27 to TRBJ2-6, with D uncertain. Germline loops: CDR1 MNHEY, CDR2 SMNVEV (reference sequence). The V end lost 0 bases, the J end lost 0 bases, and 3 bases lay between the germline ends. The CDR3 is 15 amino acids. In DNA, the CDR3 is TGTGCCAGCAGTTTATCACTCTCTGGGGCCAACGTCCTGACTTTC. Translated, it gives CASSLSLSGANVLTF. Together with reference TRBV27 and TRBJ2-6, the CDR3 gives the full variable domain: EAQVTQNPRYLITVTGKKLTVTCSQNMNHEYMSWYRQDPGLGLRQIYYSMNVEVTDKGDVPEGYKVSRKEKRNFPLILESPSPNQTSLYFCASSLSLSGANVLTFGAGSRLTVL.

The V gene is TRBV6-2 or TRBV6-3, the J gene TRBJ2-1; 8 positions match TRBD2. There are 18 residues in the CDR3. Germline CDR1 is MNHEY and CDR2 is SVGEGT. V trimming: 6 bases; J trimming: 5 bases; junction bases outside the gene matches: 18. The CDR3 here is CASSRRGGDSSSHNEQFF. The CDR3, as DNA: TGTGCCAGCAGCAGACGGGGGGGCGATTCTTCGTCCCACAATGAGCAGTTCTTC.

This clone was counted between two and nine times. The chain employs TRBV29-1 and TRBJ2-4; TRBD1 agrees at 7 bases. Trimming removed 4 bases from V and 1 base from J; junction bases left unmatched: 10. Germline V gene data show CDR1 as SQVTM and CDR2 as ANQGSEA. CDR3 length equals 16 residues. CDR3: CSVARGTDIAKNIQYF. Here the CDR3 DNA reads TGCAGCGTTGCGAGAGGGACAGATATCGCCAAAAACATTCAGTACTTC.

The chain employs TRBV11-2 and TRBJ2-5; D not certain. Trimming cost V 1 base and J 5 bases, with 8 bases left between them. Germline CDR1 SGHAT, CDR2 FQNNGV. There are 13 residues in the CDR3. This CDR3 is CASSLGFYETQYF. The CDR3 DNA follows: TGTGCCAGCAGCTTAGGGTTCTACGAGACCCAGTACTTC.

This clone occurred a few times. The chain links TRBV5-4 to TRBJ1-1; no clear D gene. V lost 3 bases and J 7 bases, leaving 13 bases between the germline ends. Per the germline V gene, CDR1 is SGHNT and CDR2 is YYREEE (reference sequence). The CDR3 is 13 amino acids. The CDR3 nucleotides read TGTGCCAGCAGCTCCTCCCTGCGGGGTGAAGCTTTCTTT. It codes for CASSSSLRGEAFF.

This chain connects TRBV2 to TRBJ2-5; tentatively, D is TRBD1 (6 bases). Germline CDR1 reads SNHLY; CDR2 reads FYNNEI. V shed 7 bases and J shed 2 bases, with 14 bases lying between them. The CDR3 length is 14 residues. CDR3 amino acids: CASILPRGQETQYF. CDR3 bases: TGTGCCAGCATCCTCCCCAGGGGTCAAGAGACCCAGTACTTC. The complete variable domain, with remaining parts taken from reference TRBV2 and TRBJ2-5, reads EPEVTQTPSHQVTQMGQEVILRCVPISNHLYFYWYRQILGQKVEFLVSFYNNEISEKSEIFDDQFSVERPDGSNFTLKIRSTKLEDSAMYFCASILPRGQETQYFGPGTRLLVL.

The chain uses TRBV28 and TRBJ1-2; D remains ambiguous. Trimming took off 1 base at V and 8 bases at J, with 8 bases between the two ends. This CDR3 has 12 residues. CDR1 and CDR2 from the germline V gene are MDHEN and SYDVKM. This CDR3 reads CASSLFAGGYTF. DNA of the CDR3: TGTGCCAGCAGTTTATTTGCAGGAGGCTACACCTTC.

The chain combines TRBV2 with TRBJ2-1; 12 nucleotides line up with TRBD2. Germline-derived CDR1 and CDR2 are SNHLY and FYNNEI. The CDR3 is made up of 15 amino acids. V trimming: 3 bases; J trimming: 7 bases; junction bases outside the gene matches: 4. Here the CDR3 reads CASSDLAGGPNEQFF. For the CDR3, the DNA is TGTGCCAGCAGTGACCTAGCGGGAGGGCCAAATGAGCAGTTCTTC.

The rearrangement uses TRBV6-5 and TRBJ2-7, with a tentative D call TRBD2 (6 bases). The ends were cut back, 6 bases at V and 4 bases at J, with 19 bases in the middle. The CDR3 runs 15 residues. Per germline, CDR1 MNHEY and CDR2 SVGAGI. CDR3 in amino acids: CASSYSGDYVYEQYF. For the CDR3, the DNA is TGTGCCAGCAGCTATAGCGGAGATTACGTTTACGAGCAGTACTTC.

V and J are TRBV12-3 or TRBV12-4 and TRBJ1-2, with 11 nucleotides matching TRBD1. CDR3 size: 13 residues. With V trimmed by 5 bases and J by 9 bases, 5 bases remained unmatched. DNA for the CDR3: TGTGCCAGCAGTCCCGGGACAGGGGGTAGCTACACCTTC. Translating gives CASSPGTGGSYTF.

This rearrangement joins TRBV10-3 to TRBJ2-3, with a possible D match to TRBD2 (5 bases). Between the trimmed V and J ends, which lost 0 bases and 6 bases, there was a span of 10 bases. Germline loops: CDR1 ENHRY, CDR2 SYGVKD. The CDR3 covers 14 residues. The chain's CDR3 is CAISESRAADTQYF. The CDR3 DNA is TGTGCCATCAGTGAGTCGAGGGCGGCTGATACGCAGTATTTT.

This chain links TRBV5-4 with TRBJ2-5, with 9 bases identical to TRBD1. CDR3 length equals 15 residues. Trimming removed 5 bases from V and 5 bases from J; junction bases left unmatched: 10. Germline CDR1 is SGHNT and CDR2 is YYREEE (reference sequence). The DNA of the CDR3 is TGTGCCAGCAGTCGACAGGGGGGGGCAGGGGAGACCCAGTACTTC. Translation gives CASSRQGGAGETQYF.

This clone has a single count. The V call is TRBV11-2, the J call TRBJ1-2; D gene ambiguous. V lost 0 bases to trimming and J lost 0 bases, with 8 bases between them. Per the germline V gene, CDR1 is SGHAT and CDR2 is FQNNGV. The CDR3 consists of 15 residues. The CDR3 protein is CASSLELGANYGYTF. The CDR3 DNA is TGTGCCAGCAGCTTAGAGTTGGGAGCTAACTATGGCTACACCTTC.